Listed here are 9 T cell receptor beta chains from one sample, sequenced in a study of graft-versus-host responses after intestinal transplantation. Intraepithelial and lamina propria lymphocytes were isolated from graft specimens. The table came from immunoSEQ multiplex PCR; TCRdb's copy has only in-frame clones and leaves some out. The sample carries about 15,000 clones, around 69% recorded once. This specimen consisted of ileum tissue, obtained 14 days after transplant. The receptors were gathered from a human patient who received an intestinal transplant, so some T cells may come from the graft donor.

The CDR3 sequence: CASSLRGRAPTRSYNEQFF. Written as DNA, the CDR3 is TGTGCCAGCAGCTTACGAGGTAGGGCCCCTACCCGCTCCTACAATGAGCAGTTCTTC. This sequence joins TRBV21-1 and TRBJ2-1. TRBV21-1 has pseudogene status. The CDR3 has 19 amino acids.

The gene calls are TRBV19 and TRBJ1-1; a weak D match, TRBD1 (5 bases). The germline V and J ends were trimmed by 3 bases and 5 bases, with 13 bases remaining between them. The CDR3 runs to 14 residues. Germline CDR1 reads LNHDA; CDR2 reads SQIVND (reference sequence). The CDR3 here is CASSIGGLETEAFF. The CDR3 region has the DNA TGTGCCAGTAGTATTGGGGGTTTGGAGACTGAAGCTTTCTTT.

The chain joins TRBV19 to TRBJ2-5; D remains ambiguous. The CDR3 loop spans 14 amino acids. Germline V lookup: CDR1 LNHDA, CDR2 SQIVND (reference sequence). Trimming removed 2 bases from V and 3 bases from J, with 10 bases in between. The CDR3, as DNA: TGTGCCAGTAGTATAACATTAACAGAAGAGACCCAGTACTTC. Its translation is CASSITLTEETQYF. The full variable domain, with the rest looked up from reference TRBV19 and TRBJ2-5, is DGGITQSPKYLFRKEGQNVTLSCEQNLNHDAMYWYRQDPGQGLRLIYYSQIVNDFQKGDIAEGYSVSREKKESFPLTVTSAQKNPTAFYLCASSITLTEETQYFGPGTRLLVL.

The count of this clone is one. The CDR3 here is CSVQQGSYEQYF. As DNA, the CDR3 is TGCAGCGTTCAACAAGGGTCCTACGAGCAGTACTTC. The V and J genes are TRBV29-1 and TRBJ2-7; D remains unclear. The CDR3 covers 12 residues. Germline CDR1 reads SQVTM; CDR2 reads ANQGSEA. V dropped 5 bases and J dropped 1 base, with 9 bases sitting between them.

This rearrangement joins TRBV7-3 to TRBJ2-3; 9 positions match TRBD2. Per the germline V gene, CDR1 is SGHTA and CDR2 is FQGTGA. V trimming: 5 bases; J trimming: 5 bases; junction bases outside the gene matches: 20. The CDR3 consists of 19 residues. This CDR3 is CASSRAYSREGPLEDTQYF. Here the CDR3 DNA reads TGTGCCAGCAGCCGAGCTTACTCGCGGGAGGGCCCTCTGGAAGATACGCAGTATTTT.

This clone has just a few counts. The V gene is TRBV7-3, the J gene TRBJ2-1; D is possibly TRBD1 (5 bases). Looked up from germline, CDR1 is SGHTA and CDR2 is FQGTGA. CDR3 length: 15 amino acids. V lost 5 bases, J lost 0 bases, and 11 bases lay in between. The CDR3 DNA reads as TGTGCCAGCAGCCTACAGGTCAGCTCCTACAATGAGCAGTTCTTC. It yields the protein CASSLQVSSYNEQFF.

This clone has just one count. The chain joins TRBV30 to TRBJ2-1; 8 nucleotides line up with TRBD1. J lost 2 bases, V lost 3 bases, and 6 bases had no gene match. The CDR3 loop spans 15 amino acids. Germline V gene data show CDR1 as GTSNPN and CDR2 as SVGIG (reference sequence). The CDR3, as DNA: TGTGCCTGGAGCAAGGGGACAGGTACCTACAATGAGCAGTTCTTC. Its translation is CAWSKGTGTYNEQFF.

This rearrangement joins TRBV7-9 to TRBJ2-5; weak D call: TRBD2 (6 bases). The J call may be in error: the DNA end matches TRBJ2-7 better. The CDR3 totals 14 residues. From germline, CDR1 is SEHNR and CDR2 FQNEAQ (reference sequence). This chain's CDR3 is CASSQDGSSYEQYF. In nucleotides, the CDR3 is TGTGCCAGCAGCCAAGACGGGAGCTCCTACGAGCAGTACTTC.

In DNA, the CDR3 is TGTGCTAGTGGTTTGGTCCTTGATTGGGTTCAGACCGGGGAGCTGTTTTTT. Translating gives CASGLVLDWVQTGELFF. This chain joins TRBV12-5 and TRBJ2-2; D is undetermined. The CDR3 is 17 amino acids. The germline V gene has CDR1 LGHNT and CDR2 FRNRAP. Trimming removed 0 bases from V and 5 bases from J, with 16 bases in between.